One and the same sample provided the 16 T cell receptor beta chains below, sequenced in a study of T cell responses to AZD1222 COVID-19 vaccine. Measured with immunoSEQ multiplex PCR; TCRdb has only the in-frame clones, and not every one. The sample includes approximately 100,000 clones, approximately 96% seen only once; the top ten take approximately 2.2%. The sample was peripheral blood, taken on day 0 of AZD1222 vaccination. The receptors stem from an adult in good health.

This clone was picked up one time. The CDR3: CASIDFGEQGNTEAFF. DNA for the CDR3: TGTGCCAGCATCGATTTTGGGGAACAGGGGAACACTGAAGCTTTCTTT. The chain recombines TRBV28 with TRBJ1-1; maybe TRBD1 (6 bases). CDR1 is MDHEN and CDR2 is SYDVKM in the germline V gene. Between the trimmed V and J ends, which lost 7 bases and 1 base, there was a span of 19 bases. This CDR3 has 16 amino acids.

The chain carries TRBV5-6 and TRBJ1-1; the D gene is possibly TRBD1 (5 bases). The CDR3 sequence is 15 residues long. V lost 6 bases to trimming and J lost 0 bases, with 15 bases between them. Germline V gene sequence: CDR1 SGHDT, CDR2 YYEEEE. In nucleotides, the CDR3 is TGTGCCAGCACGGGGGGGACGTCCATGAACACTGAAGCTTTCTTT. Residues: CASTGGTSMNTEAFF.

The rearrangement joins TRBV10-1 to TRBJ2-1; D ambiguous. The length of the CDR3 is 15 residues. Per the germline V gene, CDR1 is WNHNN and CDR2 is SYGVQD (reference sequence). Between the trimmed V and J ends, which lost 0 bases and 0 bases, there was a span of 6 bases. CDR3 coding DNA: TGCGCCAGCAGTGAGTCTGTCTTCTCCTACAATGAGCAGTTCTTC. It encodes CASSESVFSYNEQFF.

This clone was seen a single time. The rearrangement joins TRBV27 to TRBJ1-3; D unclear. Germline CDR1 MNHEY, CDR2 SMNVEV (reference sequence). The CDR3 consists of 13 residues. With 3 bases removed from V and 4 bases from J, the gap between germline ends came to 7 bases. The CDR3 nucleotides are TGTGCCAGCAGTTTTCAACCCGGAAACACCATATATTTT. Protein product: CASSFQPGNTIYF.

This clone showed up just once. This sequence joins TRBV6-5 and TRBJ1-5; unclear D gene. The CDR3 consists of 13 residues. Per the germline V gene, CDR1 is MNHEY and CDR2 is SVGAGI. Trimming stripped 11 bases from V and 0 bases from J, with 11 bases between. The CDR3 region is CAGSDNSNQPQHF. The DNA of the CDR3 is TGTGCCGGATCGGATAATAGCAATCAGCCCCAGCATTTT.

The rearrangement links TRBV27 to TRBJ1-1; no clear D. V dropped 2 bases and J dropped 1 base, with 8 bases sitting between them. Germline V gene lookup returns CDR1 MNHEY and CDR2 SMNVEV (reference sequence). CDR3 length equals 14 residues. In nucleotides, the CDR3 is TGTGCCAGCAGTTTAACGACGGGGAACACTGAAGCTTTCTTT. It encodes CASSLTTGNTEAFF.

For the CDR3, the DNA is TGTGCCAGCTTCCCCAGGGGGGAGGGCCTTGTGGATGAGCAGTTCTTC. It encodes CASFPRGEGLVDEQFF. This chain links TRBV28 with TRBJ2-1; either TRBD1 or TRBD2 may fit D (7 bases each). This CDR3 region has 16 residues. Germline CDR1 is MDHEN and CDR2 is SYDVKM. V shed 8 bases and J shed 8 bases, with 25 bases lying between them.

The CDR3 region is CASSYGTRTEAFF. CDR3 in DNA: TGTGCCAGCAGTTACGGGACTCGGACTGAAGCTTTCTTT. The genes are TRBV6-5 and TRBJ1-1; tentative D call: TRBD1 (5 bases). The V and J ends lost 2 bases and 5 bases respectively, with 9 bases between them. Per germline, CDR1 MNHEY and CDR2 SVGAGI. There are 13 residues in the CDR3.

The CDR3, as DNA: TGCGCCAGCAGCCTGGAAAATCAGTATGGCTACACCTTC. This translates into CASSLENQYGYTF. The rearrangement links TRBV5-1 to TRBJ1-2; D ambiguous. CDR3 length: 13 residues. V lost 4 bases, J lost 5 bases, and 12 bases lay in between. CDR1 and CDR2 (germline): SGHRS, YFSETQ. The whole variable domain, filled in from reference TRBV5-1 and TRBJ1-2, reads KAGVTQTPRYLIKTRGQQVTLSCSPISGHRSVSWYQQTPGQGLQFLFEYFSETQRNKGNFPGRFSGRQFSNSRSEMNVSTLELGDSALYLCASSLENQYGYTFGSGTRLTVV.

CDR3 nucleotides: TGCGCCAGCAGCTGGGATGCCGGGAGATGGGAAGAGACCCAGTACTTC. This gives the protein CASSWDAGRWEETQYF. The chain recombines TRBV5-1 with TRBJ2-5, with D perhaps TRBD2 (6 bases). Looked up from germline, CDR1 is SGHRS and CDR2 is YFSETQ. The CDR3 extends over 16 amino acids. The ends were cut back, 3 bases at V and 3 bases at J, with 18 bases in the middle.

This rearrangement joins TRBV5-6 to TRBJ2-3; possibly TRBD2 for D (5 bases). The germline CDR1 and CDR2 sequences are SGHDT and YYEEEE. The CDR3 totals 16 residues. With 2 bases removed from V and 3 bases from J, the gap between germline ends came to 16 bases. The CDR3 spells CASSFLIAQSTDTQYF. For the CDR3, the DNA is TGTGCCAGCAGCTTCCTTATAGCGCAGTCGACAGATACGCAGTATTTT. The full variable domain, with the rest looked up from reference TRBV5-6 and TRBJ2-3, is DAGVTQSPTHLIKTRGQQVTLRCSPKSGHDTVSWYQQALGQGPQFIFQYYEEEERQRGNFPDRFSGHQFPNYSSELNVNALLLGDSALYLCASSFLIAQSTDTQYFGPGTRLTVL.

J is TRBJ2-5 and V is TRBV3-1 (or the pseudogene TRBV3-2), with TRBD2 identical over 14 bases. CDR1 is LGHDT and CDR2 is YNNKEL in the germline V gene (reference sequence). Trimming removed 2 bases from V and 3 bases from J; junction bases left unmatched: 5. The CDR3 runs 17 residues. The CDR3, as DNA: TGTGCCAGCAGCCAACGTTCGGGACTAGCGGGGGAAGAGACCCAGTACTTC. It codes for CASSQRSGLAGEETQYF.

The genes are TRBV18 and TRBJ2-2, with 8 bases that match TRBD2. Per the germline V gene, CDR1 is KGHSH and CDR2 is LQKENI. The ends lost 2 bases at V and 4 bases at J; junction bases unmatched: 6. The CDR3 runs to 16 residues. CDR3 amino acids: CASSPNSGGRTGELFF. CDR3 DNA sequence: TGTGCCAGCTCACCAAACAGCGGGGGACGCACCGGGGAGCTGTTTTTT. The complete variable domain, with remaining parts taken from reference TRBV18 and TRBJ2-2, reads NAGVMQNPRHLVRRRGQEARLRCSPMKGHSHVYWYRQLPEEGLKFMVYLQKENIIDESGMPKERFSAEFPKEGPSILRIQQVVRGDSAAYFCASSPNSGGRTGELFFGEGSRLTVL.

This clone was detected a few times. The J gene is TRBJ2-7, the V gene TRBV27, with 10 nucleotides matching TRBD2. Germline CDR1 and CDR2: MNHEY and SMNVEV (reference sequence). This CDR3 has 16 amino acids. V shed 4 bases, J shed 7 bases, and the junction held 13 bases outside the gene matches. For the CDR3, the DNA is TGTGCCAGCAGTTCCGGACTAGCGGACAACCTAGGGGAGCAGTACTTC. Translating gives CASSSGLADNLGEQYF.

The chain combines TRBV30 with TRBJ1-2; TRBD1 is a possible D gene (5 bases). The V gene's germline CDR1 is GTSNPN and CDR2 SVGIG (reference sequence). The CDR3 has 15 amino acids. V dropped 3 bases and J dropped 1 base, with 15 bases sitting between them. The CDR3 region has the DNA TGTGCCTGGAGACAAACAGGAACCGTTAACTATGGCTACACCTTC. This codes for CAWRQTGTVNYGYTF.

This chain joins TRBV2 and TRBJ1-4; no definite D call. The CDR3 covers 11 residues. The V end lost 2 bases, the J end lost 8 bases, and 3 bases lay between the germline ends. Germline V gene lookup returns CDR1 SNHLY and CDR2 FYNNEI. The CDR3, as DNA: TGTGCCAGCAGTGAATGGGAAAAACTGTTTTTT. Translation: CASSEWEKLFF.